The 25 T cell receptor beta chains presented below share a single source sample, sequenced in a study of blood T cell repertoires in COVID-19 (dated by TCRdb to 2018 to 2021). Libraries were built with the immunoSEQ multiplex PCR assay. TCRdb took this table from immuneACCESS and kept in-frame rearrangements with V and J called. Such tables lack part of the clones; where checked against another copy, unresolved V genes explain under half of the gap, and the rest is unexplained. This sample comprises some 190,000 clones, 80% to 90% of them detected only once. The top ten constitute approximately 5.1% of the sample. Sequenced input: peripheral blood. The receptors stem from a woman in her 70s with active or convalescent COVID-19.

The chain carries TRBV19 and TRBJ2-5; D possibly corresponds to TRBD2 (5 bases). The germline V gene encodes CDR1 LNHDA and CDR2 SQIVND (reference sequence). V was pared by 5 bases and J by 2 bases, with 9 bases between. CDR3 length: 13 residues. This CDR3 reads CASSFPGQETQYF. In DNA form, the CDR3 reads TGTGCCAGTAGTTTCCCGGGACAAGAGACCCAGTACTTC.

The V and J genes are TRBV5-1 and TRBJ1-5; D remains ambiguous. The germline V gene has CDR1 SGHRS and CDR2 YFSETQ. V was trimmed by 0 bases and J by 5 bases, leaving 9 bases between them. The CDR3 loop spans 14 amino acids. CDR3 nucleotide sequence: TGCGCCAGCAGCTTGGATGGAGGGTATCAGCCCCAGCATTTT. Its translation: CASSLDGGYQPQHF.

This clone appeared once. The gene calls are TRBV6-5 and TRBJ2-7; D might be TRBD2 (6 bases). The CDR3 contains 15 residues. Trimming cost V 5 bases and J 3 bases, with 17 bases left between them. From germline, CDR1 is MNHEY and CDR2 SVGAGI. The DNA of the CDR3 is TGTGCCAGCAGTAACCGGGGAGGCGCCAACTACGAGCAGTACTTC. Its protein is CASSNRGGANYEQYF.

The J gene is TRBJ2-5, the V gene TRBV9; D is unresolved. Per the germline V gene, CDR1 is SGDLS and CDR2 is YYNGEE. V shed 0 bases and J shed 5 bases, with 11 bases lying between them. The CDR3 is 14 amino acids. DNA for the CDR3: TGTGCCAGCAGCGTAGAGTCAGCGTGGGAGACCCAGTACTTC. This encodes CASSVESAWETQYF.

This chain joins TRBV29-1 and TRBJ2-7, with 9 bases fitting TRBD1. CDR1 SQVTM and CDR2 ANQGSEA come from the germline V gene. The V segment lost 3 bases and the J segment 5 bases; nucleotides outside the gene matches: 8. This CDR3 region has 14 residues. The DNA of the CDR3 is TGCAGCGTTGATTCGGGACAGGGTCTAAACGAGCAGTACTTC. Translating it yields CSVDSGQGLNEQYF.

The chain has TRBV19 and TRBJ2-1; D may be TRBD1 (7 bases). The germline V and J ends were trimmed by 9 bases and 0 bases, with 15 bases remaining between them. The CDR3 contains 15 residues. Germline lookup yields CDR1 LNHDA and CDR2 SQIVND (reference sequence). DNA for the CDR3: TGTGCCAGCCGGTCAGGGGGGAGCTCCTACAATGAGCAGTTCTTC. The encoded protein is CASRSGGSSYNEQFF.

The J gene is TRBJ2-3, the V gene TRBV11-1, with TRBD2 matching over 12 bases. V was clipped by 5 bases and J by 2 bases; unmatched bases: 5. Germline V gene data show CDR1 as SGHAT and CDR2 as FQDESV (reference sequence). CDR3 length equals 16 residues. The CDR3 bases are TGTGCCAGCAGCCTCCTAGCGGGAGGGCCCACAGATACGCAGTATTTT. This translates into CASSLLAGGPTDTQYF.

This clone showed up many times. The chain has TRBV5-6 and TRBJ1-6, with TRBD1 as a possible D gene (5 bases). Per the germline V gene, CDR1 is SGHDT and CDR2 is YYEEEE. There are 16 residues in the CDR3. Trimming left V 0 bases short and J 0 bases short, with 7 bases between. This CDR3 reads CASSLERGSYNSPLHF. CDR3 in DNA: TGTGCCAGCAGCTTGGAAAGGGGCTCCTATAATTCACCCCTCCACTTT.

J is TRBJ2-7 and V is TRBV6-5; 7 positions match TRBD1. J was trimmed by 3 bases and V by 8 bases; bases with no gene match: 13. The CDR3 has 15 residues. Germline V gene lookup returns CDR1 MNHEY and CDR2 SVGAGI. CDR3 DNA: TGTGCCAGCCCCTCTCAGGGGGTAACCCTCTACGAGCAGTACTTC. Translating it yields CASPSQGVTLYEQYF.

The chain is built from TRBV5-6 and TRBJ1-4, with a possible D match to TRBD1 (6 bases). The germline V gene has CDR1 SGHDT and CDR2 YYEEEE. CDR3 length: 15 residues. Trimming removed 4 bases at V and 0 bases at J, with 10 bases between. The CDR3, as DNA: TGTGCCAGCAGCGCGCAGGGGCCAACTAATGAAAAACTGTTTTTT. This translates into CASSAQGPTNEKLFF.

J is TRBJ1-6 and V is TRBV18, with D possibly being TRBD1 (6 bases). The V gene's germline CDR1 is KGHSH and CDR2 LQKENI. The ends were cut back, 3 bases at V and 7 bases at J, with 13 bases in the middle. The CDR3 spans 15 residues. CDR3 nucleotides: TGTGCCAGCTCACCGGCGGGGGGCATAAATTCACCCCTCCACTTT. Encoded protein: CASSPAGGINSPLHF.

V gene TRBV19 combines with J gene TRBJ1-1; tentatively, D is TRBD1 (6 bases). Germline CDR1 LNHDA, CDR2 SQIVND (reference sequence). The ends were cut back, 1 base at V and 1 base at J, with 13 bases in the middle. The CDR3 covers 16 residues. The CDR3 loop is CASSIGGRQENTEAFF. The DNA of the CDR3 is TGTGCCAGTAGTATAGGCGGTAGACAGGAGAACACTGAAGCTTTCTTT.

V and J are TRBV2 and TRBJ2-1, with TRBD2 matching 11 bases. CDR3 length: 13 amino acids. Germline assignment: CDR1 SNHLY and CDR2 FYNNEI. V lost 6 bases and J lost 9; bases outside the gene matches: 4. This CDR3 is CASSYTSGGEQFF. The CDR3 coding sequence is TGTGCCAGCAGCTACACTAGCGGGGGTGAGCAGTTCTTC. Full variable domain (missing parts from reference TRBV2 and TRBJ2-1): EPEVTQTPSHQVTQMGQEVILRCVPISNHLYFYWYRQILGQKVEFLVSFYNNEISEKSEIFDDQFSVERPDGSNFTLKIRSTKLEDSAMYFCASSYTSGGEQFFGPGTRLTVL.

The chain carries TRBV18 and TRBJ1-5; D unclear. This CDR3 spans 15 amino acids. Germline CDR1 reads KGHSH; CDR2 reads LQKENI. The V end was cut by 3 bases, the J end by 6 bases, with 15 bases between. CDR3 protein: CASSPSSTPAQPQHF. Here the CDR3 DNA reads TGTGCCAGCTCACCGTCTTCTACCCCTGCTCAGCCCCAGCATTTT.

This chain links TRBV11-2 with TRBJ1-2; possible D gene TRBD1, 6 bases. Trimming cost V 2 bases and J 7 bases, with 17 bases left between them. Germline-derived CDR1 and CDR2 are SGHAT and FQNNGV. This CDR3 comprises 15 residues. The CDR3 loop is CASSLSRTVRSGYTF. DNA of the CDR3: TGTGCCAGCAGCTTATCCAGGACAGTAAGGAGTGGCTACACCTTC.

This chain links TRBV12-5 with TRBJ2-3; D gene uncertain. V lost 7 bases and J 2 bases, leaving 4 bases between the germline ends. Germline CDR1 reads LGHNT; CDR2 reads FRNRAP. The CDR3 has 11 amino acids. The CDR3 DNA is TGTGCTAGTGCCCTCACAGATACGCAGTATTTT. Encoded protein: CASALTDTQYF.

The rearrangement uses TRBV5-6 and TRBJ2-7; D remains unclear. Germline assignment: CDR1 SGHDT and CDR2 YYEEEE. V lost 0 bases, J lost 2 bases, and 9 bases lay in between. The CDR3 is 14 amino acids. The CDR3 sequence: CASSLGRSTYEQYF. The CDR3, as DNA: TGTGCCAGCAGCTTGGGCAGATCAACCTACGAGCAGTACTTC.

The V gene is TRBV7-6, the J gene TRBJ2-7; a weak D match, TRBD2 (6 bases). Germline values: CDR1 SGHVS, CDR2 FNYEAQ. V was shortened by 1 base and J by 0 bases, with 13 bases between the two germline ends. The CDR3 has 16 residues. CDR3 region: CASSLGPGEGSYEQYF. The CDR3 DNA is TGTGCCAGCAGCTTAGGGCCGGGAGAGGGCTCCTACGAGCAGTACTTC.

The chain employs TRBV12-5 and TRBJ1-1; 8 bases align to TRBD1. This CDR3 contains 14 residues. Germline values: CDR1 LGHNT, CDR2 FRNRAP. Losses at the gene ends were 6 bases for V and 3 bases for J; bases not matched to a gene: 6. As DNA, the CDR3 is TGTGCTAGTGGGGGGACAGGTGGGGACACTGAAGCTTTCTTT. Translated: CASGGTGGDTEAFF.

The chain couples TRBV7-2 to TRBJ2-1; no firm D call. The ends were cut back, 5 bases at V and 9 bases at J, with 17 bases in the middle. The V gene's germline CDR1 is SGHTA and CDR2 FQGNSA. The CDR3 is 14 amino acids. Written as DNA, the CDR3 is TGTGCCAGCAGCCTACTCCTCTTGTCGGGTGAGCAGTTCTTC. Translating it yields CASSLLLLSGEQFF.

The genes are TRBV5-1 and TRBJ1-1, with a possible D match to TRBD1 (5 bases). The CDR3 consists of 17 residues. V dropped 3 bases and J dropped 0 bases, with 18 bases sitting between them. Germline V gene sequence: CDR1 SGHRS, CDR2 YFSETQ. This CDR3 is CASSSFPAGQVNTEAFF. The CDR3 region has the DNA TGCGCCAGCAGCTCATTTCCCGCAGGACAAGTGAACACTGAAGCTTTCTTT.

This clone has just a few counts. V gene TRBV5-5 combines with J gene TRBJ2-1, with TRBD2 identical over 12 bases. The germline V gene encodes CDR1 SGHKS and CDR2 YYEKEE (reference sequence). V gave up 4 bases and J gave up 12 bases; unmatched junction bases: 14. There are 16 residues in the CDR3. The CDR3 DNA is TGTGCCAGCAGCACCACGACTAGCGGGAGCACAAGTAGGCAGTTCTTC. Amino acid sequence: CASSTTTSGSTSRQFF. The full variable domain, completed using reference TRBV5-5 and TRBJ2-1, is DAGVTQSPTHLIKTRGQQVTLRCSPISGHKSVSWYQQVLGQGPQFIFQYYEKEERGRGNFPDRFSARQFPNYSSELNVNALLLGDSALYLCASSTTTSGSTSRQFFGPGTRLTVL.

This clone showed up just once. The chain recombines TRBV11-2 with TRBJ2-3, with 9 bases fitting TRBD2. The V segment lost 5 bases and the J segment 0 bases; nucleotides outside the gene matches: 3. Looked up from germline, CDR1 is SGHAT and CDR2 is FQNNGV. This CDR3 spans 15 amino acids. CDR3 protein: CASSASGASTDTQYF. The CDR3 DNA follows: TGTGCCAGCAGCGCTAGCGGGGCTAGCACAGATACGCAGTATTTT.

V usage is TRBV6-6 and J usage is TRBJ2-5; TRBD2 might be the D (5 bases). In germline, CDR1 is MNHNY, CDR2 SVGAGI (reference sequence). Trimming shortened V by 4 bases and J by 4 bases, and 13 bases separated the two germline ends. The CDR3 spans 14 residues. CDR3 in DNA: TGTGCCAGCAGTTCCGTCGACGGGGTAGAGACCCAGTACTTC. This gives the protein CASSSVDGVETQYF.

The CDR3 bases are TGTGCCACCAGTGATCGCTTAGGGACTAGCGTCTTCCGCACAGATACGCAGTATTTT. This gives the protein CATSDRLGTSVFRTDTQYF. V usage is TRBV24-1 and J usage is TRBJ2-3, with 10 positions matching TRBD2. The CDR3 consists of 19 residues. The germline gives CDR1 KGHDR, CDR2 SFDVKD. Trimming at V came to 3 bases and at J to 1 base, leaving 12 bases not matched to a gene.